This entry features one T cell receptor (beta chain) sequence. Sequenced by immunoSEQ multiplex PCR; TCRdb stores in-frame clones only, minus some. The profile shows about 60,000 clones, around 80% of them singletons. The data stem from a study of blood T cell repertoires in COVID-19. CDR1 is SGDLS and CDR2 is YYNGEE in the germline V gene. The V end was cut by 0 bases, the J end by 1 base, with 7 bases between. This CDR3 contains 14 residues. V is TRBV9 and J is TRBJ1-1; TRBD1 might be the D (5 bases). Sequences were obtained from peripheral blood. The TCR was taken from a man aged 25 to 40 with COVID-19, enrolled during active disease. The CDR3 spells CASSVATGNTEAFF. The DNA for the CDR3 is TGTGCCAGCAGCGTAGCTACAGGGAACACTGAAGCTTTCTTT. Looking up the rest from reference TRBV9 and TRBJ1-1 gives the full variable domain: DSGVTQTPKHLITATGQRVTLRCSPRSGDLSVYWYQQSLDQGLQFLIQYYNGEERAKGNILERFSAQQFPDLHSELNLSSLELGDSALYFCASSVATGNTEAFFGQGTRLTVV.